The 7 T cell receptor beta chains below were found in one sample sequenced in a study of post-analysis software for immune sequencing data. Overall study findings and caveats: TRBV segments more frequent in patients than in controls numbered five and included TRBV5-6, TRBV5-1 and TRBV20-1.

Their cognate antigens are unknown. Prepared TCR beta cDNA libraries contained unique molecular identifiers. TCRdb redid the calling of the PCR reads with MiXCR, one entry per CDR3 protein. The sample has hundreds of thousands of distinct CDR3 sequences, more than 50% seen once. The sample taken for sequencing was blood. The receptors derive from a girl aged 2 to 10 with multiple sclerosis.

This clonotype turned up a few times. The rearrangement uses TRBV4-3 and TRBJ2-3; D not certain. The CDR3 length is 16 residues. Trimming took 2 bases from V and 2 from J, leaving 14 bases between them. CDR1 and CDR2 from the germline V gene are LGHNA and YSLEER. CDR3 DNA: TGCGCCAGCAGCCAACGAGAGCTGGCGCTCACAGATACGCAGTATTTT. Translated: CASSQRELALTDTQYF.

V usage is TRBV20-1 and J usage is TRBJ2-7, with 9 bases identical to TRBD2. The CDR3 contains 14 residues. V shed 1 base and J 2 bases; nucleotides not matched to a gene: 3. Germline V gene data show CDR1 as DFQATT and CDR2 as SNEGSKA (reference sequence). This CDR3 reads CSARGASGTYEQYF. CDR3 coding DNA: TGCAGTGCTAGAGGGGCTAGCGGGACCTACGAGCAGTACTTC.

The chain carries TRBV29-1 and TRBJ2-4, with 8 nucleotides matching TRBD2. Judging by the DNA end, TRBJ2-7 fits better; the J call may be wrong. CDR1 and CDR2 (germline): SQVTM, ANQGSEA. This CDR3 is built from 13 residues. The CDR3 protein is CSVGSGSNNEQYF. In DNA form, the CDR3 reads TGCAGCGTAGGGAGCGGGAGTAACAACGAGCAGTACTTC.

The chain carries TRBV12-3 or TRBV12-4 and TRBJ2-3; D remains unclear. The CDR3 runs 14 residues. V was clipped by 6 bases and J by 0 bases, with 10 bases between them. The CDR3 loop reads CASSSSTSTDTQYF. The CDR3 coding sequence is TGTGCCAGCAGCAGCAGCACTAGCACAGATACGCAGTATTTT.

The rearrangement joins TRBV3-1 to TRBJ2-5; 10 bases fit TRBD2. The CDR3 has 19 amino acids. From germline, CDR1 is LGHDT and CDR2 YNNKEL (reference sequence). The junction had 12 bases not matched to a gene; V was cut back by 0 bases and J by 2 bases. CDR3 in amino acids: CASSQDFGSSGSLQETQYF. In DNA form, the CDR3 reads TGTGCCAGCAGCCAAGATTTCGGGTCTAGCGGGAGCCTTCAAGAGACCCAGTACTTC.

This chain uses TRBV12-3 or TRBV12-4 with TRBJ1-5; 7 bases are shared with TRBD1. Trimming cost V 7 bases and J 0 bases; bases outside gene matches: 0. The CDR3 loop spans 13 amino acids. The CDR3 loop reads CASNRGSNQPQHF. CDR3 nucleotide sequence: TGTGCCAGCAACAGGGGTAGCAATCAGCCCCAGCATTTT.

About this clonotype: The germline gene is not matched at one end of the junction; a read error may be the cause. The chain uses TRBV20-1 and TRBJ2-1; tentative D call: TRBD2 (6 bases). This CDR3 contains 14 residues. Germline assignment: CDR1 DFQATT and CDR2 SNEGSKA (reference sequence). This CDR3 reads CSAGEGGSNNEQFF. In nucleotides, the CDR3 is TGCAGTGCTGGAGAAGGAGGGAGCAACAATGAGCAGTTCTTC.